This T cell receptor (beta chain) was obtained from a study of OX40 agonist ivuxolimab in advanced cancers. Study in general: The dose-escalation group included hepatocellular carcinoma, melanoma, renal cell carcinoma and head and neck cancer.

The CDR3 has 15 residues. V was pared by 3 bases and J by 1 base, with 3 bases of the junction left unmatched. Germline loops: CDR1 KGHSH, CDR2 LQKENI. Method: immunoSEQ multiplex PCR; TCRdb's copy keeps in-frame clones and lacks some. The sample carries roughly 100,000 clones, less than 95% recorded once. The sample was CD4+ or CD8+ T cells sorted from blood, taken in a trial of the OX40 agonist ivuxolimab. The source is an adult with an advanced solid tumor such as melanoma, head and neck, liver or kidney cancer. V usage is TRBV18 and J usage is TRBJ2-7; 10 positions match TRBD2. CDR3 protein: CASSPTSGVSYEQYF. The CDR3 DNA reads TGTGCCAGCTCACCTACTAGCGGGGTGTCCTACGAGCAGTACTTC. The variable domain in full, completed from reference TRBV18 and TRBJ2-7, reads NAGVMQNPRHLVRRRGQEARLRCSPMKGHSHVYWYRQLPEEGLKFMVYLQKENIIDESGMPKERFSAEFPKEGPSILRIQQVVRGDSAAYFCASSPTSGVSYEQYFGPGTRLTVT.